These 14 T cell receptor beta chains were all obtained from the same sample, sequenced in a study of cytotoxic CD8 clonotypes in ibrutinib-treated CLL. Assay used: immunoSEQ multiplex PCR; TCRdb lists only in-frame clones, some missing. The sample shows 330,000 or so clones, under 70% of them seen only once. Sequencing was performed on PBMCs, taken after 36 months of ibrutinib treatment. All receptors come from a human donor with chronic lymphocytic leukemia.

V is TRBV10-3 and J is TRBJ2-1; TRBD2 aligns across 9 bases. J was trimmed by 5 bases and V by 3 bases; bases with no gene match: 5. The V gene's germline CDR1 is ENHRY and CDR2 SYGVKD. This CDR3 spans 15 amino acids. CDR3 DNA sequence: TGTGCCATCAGTGAAGGGCTAGCGGGAAACAATGAGCAGTTCTTC. Translated: CAISEGLAGNNEQFF.

This clone was found a few times. The chain joins TRBV20-1 to TRBJ2-7; D possibly uses TRBD1 or TRBD2 (5 bases each). There are 11 residues in the CDR3. V gave up 1 base and J gave up 5 bases, with 6 bases separating them. Germline V gene sequence: CDR1 DFQATT, CDR2 SNEGSKA (reference sequence). CDR3: CSARGGDEQYF. CDR3 nucleotide sequence: TGCAGTGCTAGAGGAGGGGACGAGCAGTACTTC.

This clone was found a few times. The chain carries TRBV6-5 and TRBJ2-7; TRBD2 aligns across 7 bases. Germline CDR1 reads MNHEY; CDR2 reads SVGAGI. The CDR3 loop spans 15 amino acids. Unmatched junction bases numbered 7, after V lost 4 bases and J lost 1 base. The CDR3 loop reads CASSLRGSPSYEQYF. The CDR3 DNA is TGTGCCAGCAGTTTGCGGGGGTCACCGTCCTACGAGCAGTACTTC.

The genes are TRBV11-2 and TRBJ2-2; TRBD1 agrees at 7 bases. CDR1 is SGHAT, CDR2 FQNNGV, per germline. The trim removed 4 bases at V and 7 bases at J, leaving 12 bases unmatched. CDR3 length: 16 amino acids. The CDR3: CASSSKTITGDGELFF. CDR3 nucleotide sequence: TGTGCCAGCAGCTCCAAAACCATAACAGGGGACGGGGAGCTGTTTTTT. The complete variable domain, with remaining parts taken from reference TRBV11-2 and TRBJ2-2, reads EAGVAQSPRYKIIEKRQSVAFWCNPISGHATLYWYQQILGQGPKLLIQFQNNGVVDDSQLPKDRFSAERLKGVDSTLKIQPAKLEDSAVYLCASSSKTITGDGELFFGEGSRLTVL.

This clone was seen a few times. V gene TRBV9 combines with J gene TRBJ1-2; TRBD1 might be the D (6 bases). CDR1 SGDLS and CDR2 YYNGEE come from the germline V gene. CDR3 length equals 15 residues. V lost 0 bases, J lost 2 bases, and 11 bases lay in between. CDR3 residues: CASSVVVGTNYGYTF. CDR3 in DNA: TGTGCCAGCAGCGTAGTTGTTGGGACAAACTATGGCTACACCTTC.

The V call is TRBV9, the J call TRBJ2-7; 8 bases map to TRBD1. Germline CDR1 SGDLS, CDR2 YYNGEE. The V segment lost 4 bases and the J segment 5 bases; nucleotides outside the gene matches: 11. The CDR3 has 15 amino acids. CDR3 sequence reads: CASSPRTGSNHEQYF. The CDR3 nucleotides read TGTGCCAGCAGCCCGAGGACAGGGTCCAATCACGAGCAGTACTTC.

The DNA of the CDR3 is TGTGCCAGCAGTTACAGGGGGCTCAGGGGCAATGAGCAGTTCTTC. It yields the protein CASSYRGLRGNEQFF. V usage is TRBV27 and J usage is TRBJ2-1; 9 bases map to TRBD1. The length of the CDR3 is 15 residues. Trimming took 4 bases from V and 6 from J; bases not matched to a gene: 7. Germline CDR1 reads MNHEY; CDR2 reads SMNVEV (reference sequence).

This clone has more than one count but fewer than ten. The chain uses TRBV6-4 and TRBJ1-5; TRBD1 aligns across 9 bases. Germline lookup yields CDR1 MRHNA and CDR2 SNTAGT. This CDR3 is built from 14 residues. V was pared by 3 bases and J by 6 bases, with 3 bases of the junction left unmatched. The CDR3 sequence is CASSETGGGQPQHF. The CDR3 nucleotides read TGTGCCAGCAGTGAAACAGGGGGCGGTCAGCCCCAGCATTTT.

DNA of the CDR3: TGTGCCAGCAGGACTAGCGGGAGTCCCTACAATGAGCAGTTCTTC. Its translation: CASRTSGSPYNEQFF. The chain carries TRBV27 and TRBJ2-1, with 12 bases fitting TRBD2. The CDR3 has 15 amino acids. Germline-derived CDR1 and CDR2 are MNHEY and SMNVEV (reference sequence). Germline trimming cut 6 bases from V and 2 bases from J; bases unmatched to any gene: 2.

The V gene is TRBV10-3, the J gene TRBJ2-3, with no clear D. This CDR3 has 15 residues. CDR1 and CDR2 from the germline V gene are ENHRY and SYGVKD. V lost 4 bases and J lost 4, with 15 bases in between. DNA for the CDR3: TGTGCCATCAGTGGTACTTTAGAGCGTGCAGATACGCAGTATTTT. It yields the protein CAISGTLERADTQYF.

The chain carries TRBV21-1 and TRBJ1-3. TRBV21-1 constitutes a pseudogene. The CDR3 covers 12 residues. The CDR3 sequence: CASSIPGCTIYF. The CDR3 DNA follows: TGTGCCAGCAGCATCCCGGGTTGCACCATATATTTT.

This clone was seen a single time. This chain links TRBV19 with TRBJ2-1; D may be TRBD1 (6 bases). Germline V gene data show CDR1 as LNHDA and CDR2 as SQIVND (reference sequence). This CDR3 is 15 amino acids long. Trimming cost V 7 bases and J 2 bases, with 15 bases left between them. The CDR3: CASKIRDNPYNEQFF. The CDR3 region has the DNA TGTGCCAGTAAAATACGGGACAACCCCTACAATGAGCAGTTCTTC.

This clone occurred a few times. This sequence joins TRBV6-6 and TRBJ1-5; tentatively, D is TRBD1 (5 bases). The V gene's germline CDR1 is MNHNY and CDR2 SVGAGI (reference sequence). Trimming left V 7 bases short and J 1 base short, with 11 bases between. The CDR3 length is 14 residues. The CDR3 loop reads CASTQGFSNQPQHF. CDR3 in DNA: TGTGCCAGCACCCAGGGTTTCAGCAATCAGCCCCAGCATTTT.

This sequence joins TRBV7-9 and TRBJ2-2; D might be TRBD2 (5 bases). CDR1 SEHNR and CDR2 FQNEAQ come from the germline V gene (reference sequence). Trimming stripped 5 bases from V and 7 bases from J, with 14 bases between. This CDR3 comprises 14 residues. The CDR3 reads CASSRSERDGELFF. For the CDR3, the DNA is TGTGCCAGCAGCCGCTCTGAACGGGACGGGGAGCTGTTTTTT.